This entry describes one TCR beta chain. The CDR3 contains 15 residues. The germline V and J ends were trimmed by 2 bases and 0 bases, with 8 bases remaining between them. The germline V gene has CDR1 MNHEY and CDR2 SVGAGI. This entry belongs to a study of T cell changes during pregnancy in multiple sclerosis. Assay: immunoSEQ multiplex PCR; the TCRdb copy retains only in-frame clones and omits some. The sample holds about 71,000 clones, roughly nine tenths seen once. Sequencing was performed on CD8+ T cells from peripheral blood mononuclear cells, taken before pregnancy. The sequence derives from a female donor with multiple sclerosis, enrolled in a pregnancy study. The chain couples TRBV6-5 to TRBJ2-1; no reliable D call. The CDR3 region has the DNA TGTGCCAGCAGTTACGCACGGAGCTCCTACAATGAGCAGTTCTTC. It specifies CASSYARSSYNEQFF.